These 16 T cell receptor beta chains share one sample of origin, sequenced in a study of Graves' ophthalmopathy and Graves' hyperthyroidism. Beta-chain TCR CDR3 regions were amplified from RNA transcripts. Second-round multiplex PCR came after first-round RT-PCR with HTBI primers. TCRdb passed the multiplex PCR reads through MiXCR, listing each CDR3 protein once. Here the sample spans almost 750,000 distinct CDR3 sequences, 35% to 50% being singletons. Sequenced input: peripheral blood. These TCRs come from an adult man with Graves' ophthalmopathy.

This clonotype turned up a few times. This chain joins TRBV10-3 and TRBJ2-1; TRBD1 matches at 7 bases. The V and J ends lost 0 bases and 4 bases, in that order; junction bases with no gene match: 3. Germline V gene sequence: CDR1 ENHRY, CDR2 SYGVKD. CDR3 length: 15 amino acids. In DNA form, the CDR3 reads TGTGCCATCAGTGAGTCGAACAGGGGATACAATGAGCAGTTCTTC. This sequence encodes CAISESNRGYNEQFF.

The chain uses TRBV7-8 and TRBJ1-2; 9 bases map to TRBD1. This CDR3 spans 17 amino acids. Germline V CDR1 and CDR2: SGHVS, FQNEAQ. The V segment lost 3 bases and the J segment 0 bases; nucleotides outside the gene matches: 8. The CDR3 DNA reads as TGTGCCAGCAGCTTGGGCGACAGGGGGTCCACTAACTATGGCTACACCTTC. Translated, it gives CASSLGDRGSTNYGYTF.

This clonotype came up a few times. This chain links TRBV7-9 with TRBJ2-5; D might be TRBD2 (6 bases). V lost 2 bases to trimming and J lost 6 bases, with 13 bases between them. The CDR3 contains 14 residues. The germline V gene encodes CDR1 SEHNR and CDR2 FQNEAQ (reference sequence). CDR3 DNA: TGTGCCAGCAGCTTAATAGCCGGGAGACAGACCCAGTACTTC. Residues: CASSLIAGRQTQYF. The full variable domain, rest sourced from reference TRBV7-9 and TRBJ2-5, is DTGVSQNPRHKITKRGQNVTFRCDPISEHNRLYWYRQTLGQGPEFLTYFQNEAQLEKSRLLSDRFSAERPKGSFSTLEIQRTEQGDSAMYLCASSLIAGRQTQYFGPGTRLLVL.

This clonotype was seen ten or more times. The chain links TRBV29-1 to TRBJ2-7; D perhaps matches TRBD1 (6 bases). Germline CDR1 SQVTM, CDR2 ANQGSEA. Trimming removed 0 bases from V and 6 bases from J, with 15 bases in between. This CDR3 contains 14 residues. The CDR3 spells CSVEDTGILREQYF. Written as DNA, the CDR3 is TGCAGCGTTGAAGACACAGGGATTCTTCGCGAGCAGTACTTC.

The chain links TRBV11-2 to TRBJ2-1; D is uncertain. The CDR3 is made up of 15 amino acids. In germline, CDR1 is SGHAT, CDR2 FQNNGV. Trimming cost V 6 bases and J 3 bases, with 15 bases left between them. The CDR3 DNA reads as TGTGCCAGCAGGCCCCGCCCGGCCCTCTACAATGAGCAGTTCTTC. Residues: CASRPRPALYNEQFF. The entire variable domain, with the rest obtained from reference TRBV11-2 and TRBJ2-1, is as follows: EAGVAQSPRYKIIEKRQSVAFWCNPISGHATLYWYQQILGQGPKLLIQFQNNGVVDDSQLPKDRFSAERLKGVDSTLKIQPAKLEDSAVYLCASRPRPALYNEQFFGPGTRLTVL.

This sequence joins TRBV2 and TRBJ2-5, with D possibly matching TRBD2 (6 bases). The DNA end favors TRBJ2-1, so the J call may be wrong. This CDR3 spans 16 amino acids. Germline V gene sequence: CDR1 SNHLY, CDR2 FYNNEI. CDR3: CASSDGASAMYNEQFF. CDR3 nucleotide sequence: TGTGCCAGCAGTGATGGGGCTAGCGCGATGTACAATGAGCAGTTCTTC.

J is TRBJ2-2 and V is TRBV7-3; the match to TRBD1 covers 7 bases. The junction had 7 bases not matched to a gene; V was cut back by 5 bases and J by 4 bases. Looked up from germline, CDR1 is SGHTA and CDR2 is FQGTGA. This CDR3 is 15 amino acids long. CDR3: CASSPGQAFTGELFF. The CDR3 region has the DNA TGTGCCAGCAGCCCTGGACAGGCCTTCACCGGGGAGCTGTTTTTT. Full variable domain (outside the CDR3, taken from reference TRBV7-3 and TRBJ2-2): GAGVSQTPSNKVTEKGKYVELRCDPISGHTALYWYRQSLGQGPEFLIYFQGTGAADDSGLPNDRFFAVRPEGSVSTLKIQRTERGDSAVYLCASSPGQAFTGELFFGEGSRLTVL.

This CDR3 is CASSFLGGYEQYF. The CDR3 bases are TGTGCCAGCAGTTTCCTGGGCGGGTACGAGCAGTACTTC. The chain employs TRBV2 and TRBJ2-7, with D possibly TRBD2 on 5 matching bases. Germline lookup yields CDR1 SNHLY and CDR2 FYNNEI. Trimming stripped 5 bases from V and 4 bases from J, with 12 bases between. The CDR3 extends over 13 amino acids.

The chain is built from TRBV19 and TRBJ2-2; TRBD1 aligns across 7 bases. V trimming: 6 bases; J trimming: 4 bases; junction bases outside the gene matches: 5. The CDR3 spans 14 residues. Germline V gives CDR1 LNHDA, CDR2 SQIVND (reference sequence). This CDR3 is CASRSGQFTGELFF. The CDR3 nucleotides are TGTGCCAGTAGGTCGGGACAGTTCACCGGGGAGCTGTTTTTT.

This clonotype came up once. It is likely a read error, because the conserved phenylalanine at the end of the CDR3 is missing. CDR3 amino acids: CASSSNRDGEAFL. CDR3 nucleotides: TGTGCCAGTAGTTCAAACCGGGACGGTGAAGCTTTCCTT. This chain links TRBV19 with TRBJ1-1; D is perhaps TRBD1 (5 bases). Trimming took 5 bases from V and 7 from J, leaving 14 bases between them. CDR1 LNHDA and CDR2 SQIVND come from the germline V gene (reference sequence). The CDR3 has 13 residues.

This clonotype was counted between two and nine times. The chain links TRBV9 to TRBJ1-2, with D possibly TRBD1 on 6 matching bases. This CDR3 has 13 amino acids. CDR1 SGDLS and CDR2 YYNGEE come from the germline V gene. V was trimmed by 4 bases and J by 13 bases, leaving 20 bases between them. DNA for the CDR3: TGTGCCAGCAGCCAAGGGGTCAGGGGTGTCGCCACCTTC. Its protein is CASSQGVRGVATF.

This clonotype was picked up many times. The rearrangement joins TRBV2 to TRBJ1-6, with TRBD1 identical over 10 bases. The germline CDR1 and CDR2 sequences are SNHLY and FYNNEI. The CDR3 covers 16 residues. The ends lost 5 bases at V and 2 bases at J; junction bases unmatched: 3. CDR3 DNA: TGTGCCAGCAGTCGACAGGGGGCTGCCTATAATTCACCCCTCCACTTT. It yields the protein CASSRQGAAYNSPLHF. Drawing the rest from reference TRBV2 and TRBJ1-6, the complete variable domain is EPEVTQTPSHQVTQMGQEVILRCVPISNHLYFYWYRQILGQKVEFLVSFYNNEISEKSEIFDDQFSVERPDGSNFTLKIRSTKLEDSAMYFCASSRQGAAYNSPLHFGNGTRLTVT.

This clonotype appeared many times. The chain has TRBV7-8 and TRBJ1-3; possible D gene TRBD1, 5 bases. Trimming left V 1 base short and J 1 base short, with 8 bases between. The CDR3 totals 15 residues. Germline loops: CDR1 SGHVS, CDR2 FQNEAQ. The CDR3 sequence: CASSLGGGSGNTIYF. The CDR3 DNA follows: TGTGCCAGCAGCTTAGGGGGGGGTTCTGGAAACACCATATATTTT.

Concerning this clonotype: A junction boundary mismatches the germline segment, possibly from a read error. This chain uses TRBV6-6 with TRBJ2-5; possibly TRBD1 for D (6 bases). Germline V lookup: CDR1 MNHNY, CDR2 SVGAGI (reference sequence). This CDR3 is built from 13 residues. CDR3 protein: CASSYSTGEAQYF. As DNA, the CDR3 is TGCGCCAGCAGTTACTCGACAGGAGAGGCCCAGTACTTC.

A few counts support this clonotype. V gene TRBV7-2 combines with J gene TRBJ1-4; D possibly corresponds to TRBD1 (5 bases). V lost 4 bases and J 6 bases, leaving 15 bases between the germline ends. The CDR3 covers 15 residues. CDR1 is SGHTA and CDR2 is FQGNSA in the germline V gene. The CDR3 nucleotides read TGTGCCAGCAGCTACCGACCGGCGGGGGATGAAAAACTGTTTTTT. The encoded protein is CASSYRPAGDEKLFF.

The rearrangement joins TRBV10-3 to TRBJ2-5; possibly TRBD2 for D (7 bases). Per the germline V gene, CDR1 is ENHRY and CDR2 is SYGVKD. The CDR3 has 13 residues. V lost 5 bases to trimming and J lost 5 bases, with 12 bases between them. The CDR3 DNA sequence: TGTGCCATCAGTACAGGGAGGGTCGAGACCCAGTACTTC. Translated, it gives CAISTGRVETQYF.